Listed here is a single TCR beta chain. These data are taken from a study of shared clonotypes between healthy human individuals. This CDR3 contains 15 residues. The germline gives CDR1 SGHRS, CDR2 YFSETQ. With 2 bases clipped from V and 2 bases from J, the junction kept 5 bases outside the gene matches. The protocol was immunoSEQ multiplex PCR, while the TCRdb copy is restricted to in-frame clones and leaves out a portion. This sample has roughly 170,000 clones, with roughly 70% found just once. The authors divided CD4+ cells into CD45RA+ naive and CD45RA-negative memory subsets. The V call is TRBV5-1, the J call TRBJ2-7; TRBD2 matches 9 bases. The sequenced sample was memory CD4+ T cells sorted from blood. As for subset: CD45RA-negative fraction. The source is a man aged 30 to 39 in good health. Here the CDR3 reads CASSFLAGGTYEQYF. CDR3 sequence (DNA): TGCGCCAGCAGCTTTTTGGCGGGAGGGACCTACGAGCAGTACTTC.